Below, one T cell receptor (beta chain) is given with its context. The target antigen is unknown. The record originates from a study of cytomegalovirus exposure and HLA in healthy donors. Study at large: HLA-typed donors were the source of about 81 million unique TCRs held in an early data release.

PCR amplification relied on 60 Vbeta primers (plus 13 Jbeta primers). Profiling relied on immunoSEQ multiplex PCR, and the TCRdb table lists in-frame clones only, not all of them. In the table there are 150,000 to 200,000 clones, over 70% of which are singletons. The V end was cut by 6 bases, the J end by 5 bases, with 13 bases between. CDR1 is SNHLY, CDR2 FYNNEI, per germline. The CDR3 covers 13 residues. General study points: HLA alleles were associated with 16,951 TCR beta sequences in a later analysis at 0.05 false discovery rate. Highly shared variants forming one cluster were likely a sequencing artifact.

The chain uses TRBV2 and TRBJ2-5; D may be TRBD1 (6 bases). Sample: PBMCs. This TCR was sampled from a man younger than 30 in good health and CMV-seronegative. CDR3 sequence reads: CASRATGFETQYF. The CDR3 DNA follows: TGTGCCAGCAGGGCAACAGGGTTCGAGACCCAGTACTTC.